This T cell receptor beta chain was found in a study of blood T cell repertoires in COVID-19. V was trimmed by 5 bases and J by 0 bases, leaving 7 bases between them. Germline V CDR1 and CDR2: LNHDA, SQIVND (reference sequence). This CDR3 is built from 13 residues. Sequencing was performed with immunoSEQ multiplex PCR; in TCRdb, only in-frame clones are kept and a portion is missing. The table records 27,000 or so clones, around 82% of them present only once. The sequence derives from a man at least 80 years old with active or convalescent COVID-19. The chain couples TRBV19 to TRBJ1-2; D not resolved. The sequenced material came from peripheral blood. CDR3 sequence: CASSPRANYGYTF. Written as DNA, the CDR3 is TGTGCCAGTAGTCCTAGAGCTAACTATGGCTACACCTTC. Full variable domain (remainder filled in from reference TRBV19 and TRBJ1-2): DGGITQSPKYLFRKEGQNVTLSCEQNLNHDAMYWYRQDPGQGLRLIYYSQIVNDFQKGDIAEGYSVSREKKESFPLTVTSAQKNPTAFYLCASSPRANYGYTFGSGTRLTVV.